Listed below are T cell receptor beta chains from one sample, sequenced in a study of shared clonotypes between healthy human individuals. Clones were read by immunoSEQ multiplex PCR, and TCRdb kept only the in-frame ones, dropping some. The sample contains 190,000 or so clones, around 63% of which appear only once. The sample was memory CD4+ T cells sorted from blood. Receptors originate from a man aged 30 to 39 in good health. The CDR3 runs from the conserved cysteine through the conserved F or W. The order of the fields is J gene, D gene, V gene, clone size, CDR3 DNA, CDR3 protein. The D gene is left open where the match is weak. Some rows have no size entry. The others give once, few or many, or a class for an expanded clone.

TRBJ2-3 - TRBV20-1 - TGCAGTCAGGTTATCACAGATACGCAGTATTTT CSQVITDTQYF
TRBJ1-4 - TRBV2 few TGTGCCAGCAGAGATAAACCGGAGACTAATAATGAAAAACTGTTTTTT CASRDKPETNNEKLFF
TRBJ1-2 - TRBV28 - TGTGCCAGCGGCCGGGTAGGCGGGGGGCCAAACTATGGCTACACCTTC CASGRVGGGPNYGYTF
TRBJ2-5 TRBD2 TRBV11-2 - TGTGCCAGCAGCCCAGGACTAGCGGGAGGAATCCAAGAGACCCAGTACTTC CASSPGLAGGIQETQYF
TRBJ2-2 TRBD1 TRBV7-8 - TGTGCCACGCTTCGACGACAGGGCACGGGTCTGCTGTTTTTT CATLRRQGTGLLFF
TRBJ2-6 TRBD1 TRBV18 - TGTGCCAGCTCACCACCGGGACAGGGGGTTGGGGCCAACGTCCTGACTTTC CASSPPGQGVGANVLTF
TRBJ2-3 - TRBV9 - TGTGCCAGCAGCGCAAGGGACGGTAGCACAGATACGCAGTATTTT CASSARDGSTDTQYF
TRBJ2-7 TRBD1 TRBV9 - TGTGCCAGCAGCTATAACCAAAATCAGGGGGAAGAGCAGTACTTC CASSYNQNQGEEQYF
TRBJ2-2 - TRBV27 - TGTGCCAGCAGTTATTCGGCCCGGCGAGTTACCGGGGAGCTGTTTTTT CASSYSARRVTGELFF
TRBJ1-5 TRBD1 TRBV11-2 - TGTGCCAGCAGCTTAGGACAGGGGGTCCCCGCCAATCAGCCCCAGCATTTT CASSLGQGVPANQPQHF
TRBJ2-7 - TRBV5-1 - TGCGCCAGCAGCTTGGTCCCTACGGGGGAGCAGTACTTC CASSLVPTGEQYF
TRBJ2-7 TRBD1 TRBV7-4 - TGTGCCAGCAGCTTAGCACAGGGGTTGTCCCACGAGCAGTACTTC CASSLAQGLSHEQYF
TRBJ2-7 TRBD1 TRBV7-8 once TGTGCCAGCAGCCCGGGACAGCACTACGAGCAGTACTTC CASSPGQHYEQYF
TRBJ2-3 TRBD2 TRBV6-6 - TGTGCCAGCAGTCAGACTAGCCTGGATACGCAGTATTTT CASSQTSLDTQYF
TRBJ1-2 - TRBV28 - TGTGCCAGCAGTACACGGGGAGACTATGGCTACACCTTC CASSTRGDYGYTF
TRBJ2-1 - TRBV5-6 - TGTGCCAGCAGCTTGGGGGAGTACAATGAGCAGTTCTTC CASSLGEYNEQFF
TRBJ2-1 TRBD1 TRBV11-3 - TGTGCCAGCAGCGTAGACAGGGTTAACAATGAGCAGTTCTTC CASSVDRVNNEQFF
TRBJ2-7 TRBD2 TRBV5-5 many TGTGCCAGCAGCTTGGTAGCCCTCCAGCGGGATGGGGACGAGCAGTACTTC CASSLVALQRDGDEQYF
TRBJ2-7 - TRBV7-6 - TGTGCCAGCAGCCTCGCGGACAGCTGGGACGAGCAGTACTTC CASSLADSWDEQYF
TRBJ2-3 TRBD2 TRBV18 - TGTGCCAGCTCACGGGACTACCGCACAGATACGCAGTATTTT CASSRDYRTDTQYF
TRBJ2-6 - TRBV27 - TGTGCCACCTTGCCCTTTGGTGGGGGCGACCACTCTGGGGCCAACGTCCTGACTTTC CATLPFGGGDHSGANVLTF
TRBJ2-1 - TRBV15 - TGTGCCACTAGCGGATCCAGCTCCTACAATGAGCAGTTCTTC CATSGSSSYNEQFF
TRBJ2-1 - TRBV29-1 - TGCAGCGTTGGTCGAGGGAGCTACAATGAGCAGTTCTTC CSVGRGSYNEQFF
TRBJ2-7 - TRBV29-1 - TGCAGCGTTCTACTCACGACAGGACGCTACGAGCAGTACTTC CSVLLTTGRYEQYF
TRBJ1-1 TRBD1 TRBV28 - TGTGCCAGCAGTTTCCCAGGGGGCTTGACTGAAGCTTTCTTT CASSFPGGLTEAFF
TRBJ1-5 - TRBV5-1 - TGCGCCAGCAGCTTGGATGGTGGCAGCAATCAGCCCCAGCATTTT CASSLDGGSNQPQHF
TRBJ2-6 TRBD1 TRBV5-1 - TGCGCCAGCAGCTGGGACAGGGGCGGCTCTGGGGCCAACGTCCTGACTTTC CASSWDRGGSGANVLTF
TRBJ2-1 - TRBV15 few TGTGCCACCAGCCGAGCTAGTCGATCAAACAATGAGCAGTTCTTC CATSRASRSNNEQFF
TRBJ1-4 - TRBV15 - TGTGCCACCAGCAGAGATGTTGCAACTAATGAAAAACTGTTTTTT CATSRDVATNEKLFF
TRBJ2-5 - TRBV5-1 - TGCGCCAGCAGCTATACGCAAGAGACCCAGTACTTC CASSYTQETQYF
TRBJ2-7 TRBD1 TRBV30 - TGTGCCTGGAGTGTCGGGCTTTTTTCGTTAGGGGACAGGGTCTCCTACGAGCAGTACTTC CAWSVGLFSLGDRVSYEQYF
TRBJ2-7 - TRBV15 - TGTGCCACCAGCAGAGATTACGGCGGGGCCGGGCAAATTTCCTACGAGCAGTACTTC CATSRDYGGAGQISYEQYF
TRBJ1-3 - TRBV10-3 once TGTGCCACCTATAAGGGTTCAGGAAACACCATATATTTT CATYKGSGNTIYF
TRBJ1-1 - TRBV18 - TGTGCCAGCTCACCACTCCAGAACACTGAAGCTTTCTTT CASSPLQNTEAFF
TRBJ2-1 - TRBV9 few TGTGCCAGCAGCGTAGGAATCCTCAATGAGCAGTTCTTC CASSVGILNEQFF
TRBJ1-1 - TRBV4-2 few TGTGCCAGCAGCCAACTGGACAGACGGAACACTGAAGCTTTCTTT CASSQLDRRNTEAFF
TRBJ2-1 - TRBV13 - TGTGCCAGCACTACCAATGGGGGTGAGCAGTTCTTC CASTTNGGEQFF
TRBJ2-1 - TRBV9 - TGTGCCAGCAGCGTGGGGCCCCAGGGGGAGCAGTTCTTC CASSVGPQGEQFF
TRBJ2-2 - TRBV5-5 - TGTGCCAGCAGCTTGGCCCCAGCGAACACCGGGGAGCTGTTTTTT CASSLAPANTGELFF
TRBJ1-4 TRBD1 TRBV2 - TGTGCCAGCAGTGGGACAGGGGAAAAACTGTTTTTT CASSGTGEKLFF
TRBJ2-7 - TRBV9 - TGTGCCAGCAGCCCCCACCCGAGGGTCAACGAGCAGTACTTC CASSPHPRVNEQYF
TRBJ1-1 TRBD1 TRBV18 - TGTGCCAGCTCATCGACAGGGGAATGGGAAACTGAAGCTTTCTTT CASSSTGEWETEAFF
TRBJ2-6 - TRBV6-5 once TGTGCCAGCAGTTACCTAAGGAGAACTGGGGCCAACGTCCTGACTTTC CASSYLRRTGANVLTF
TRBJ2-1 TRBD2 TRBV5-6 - TGTGCCAGCAGCGCCGATAGCGGGAGATCAAGATGGGAGCAGTTCTTC CASSADSGRSRWEQFF
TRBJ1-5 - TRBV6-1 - TGTGCCAGCAGTGAAGCCCTCGGCATGGGAACGGTGAATCAGCCCCAGCATTTT CASSEALGMGTVNQPQHF
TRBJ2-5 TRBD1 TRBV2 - TGTGCCAGCAATCCCGACAGGGTAGGCAAGACCCAGTACTTC CASNPDRVGKTQYF
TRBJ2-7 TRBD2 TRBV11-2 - TGTGCCAGCAGCACTAGCGGTAGTTACGGGGAGCAGTACTTC CASSTSGSYGEQYF
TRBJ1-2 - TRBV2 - TGTGCCAGCAGTGAAGCATCAGGGCCCTATGGCTACACCTTC CASSEASGPYGYTF
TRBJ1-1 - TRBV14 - TGTGCCAGCAGCCAAGAGAGGGGGATCATTGAAGCTTTCTTT CASSQERGIIEAFF
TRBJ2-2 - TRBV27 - TGTGCCAGCAGTCCGCTTGTACTTCCCACCGGGGAGCTGTTTTTT CASSPLVLPTGELFF
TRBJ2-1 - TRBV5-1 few TGCGCCAGCAAGCTCTCCATGGAGCAGTTCTTC CASKLSMEQFF
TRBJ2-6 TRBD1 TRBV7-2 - TGTGCCAGCAGCCCATTAGGACAGGGGGCTGGGGCCAACGTCCTGACTTTC CASSPLGQGAGANVLTF
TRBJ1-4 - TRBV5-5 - TGTGCCAGCAGCTCCGTTACTAATGAAAAACTGTTTTTT CASSSVTNEKLFF
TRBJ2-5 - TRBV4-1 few TGCGCCAGCGCAACCCCGGCAGTCGAGACCCAGTACTTC CASATPAVETQYF
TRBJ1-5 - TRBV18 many TGTGCCAGCTCATCCAACATAGGCAATCAGCCCCAGCATTTT CASSSNIGNQPQHF
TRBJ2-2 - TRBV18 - TGTGCCAGCTCCTTGATGGTGACAGATTCCACCGGGGAGCTGTTTTTT CASSLMVTDSTGELFF
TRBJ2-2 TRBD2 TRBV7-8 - TGTGCCAGCAGCTCGGGACTAGCGGGAGGATTGACCGGGGAGCTGTTTTTT CASSSGLAGGLTGELFF
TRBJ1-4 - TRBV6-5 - TGTGCCAGCAGTTACTCGTTTTCTGAAAAACTGTTTTTT CASSYSFSEKLFF
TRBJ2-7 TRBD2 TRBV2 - TGTGCCAGGGCGACGACTAGCGGGAGGGGTGAGCAGTACTTC CARATTSGRGEQYF
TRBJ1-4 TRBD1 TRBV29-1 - TGCAGCGTTGTTAGGGGGCCCGGTGAAAAACTGTTTTTT CSVVRGPGEKLFF